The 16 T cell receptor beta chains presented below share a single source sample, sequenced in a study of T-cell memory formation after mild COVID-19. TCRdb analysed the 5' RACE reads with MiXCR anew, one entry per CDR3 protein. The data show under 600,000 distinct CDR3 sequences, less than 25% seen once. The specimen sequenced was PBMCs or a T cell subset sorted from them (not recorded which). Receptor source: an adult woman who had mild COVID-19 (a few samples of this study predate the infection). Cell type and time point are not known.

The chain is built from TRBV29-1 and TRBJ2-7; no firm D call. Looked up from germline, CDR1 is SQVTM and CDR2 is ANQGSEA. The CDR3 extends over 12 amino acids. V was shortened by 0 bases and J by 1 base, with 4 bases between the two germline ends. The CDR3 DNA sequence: TGCAGCGTTGAAGACGGATCCTACGAGCAGTACTTC. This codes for CSVEDGSYEQYF.

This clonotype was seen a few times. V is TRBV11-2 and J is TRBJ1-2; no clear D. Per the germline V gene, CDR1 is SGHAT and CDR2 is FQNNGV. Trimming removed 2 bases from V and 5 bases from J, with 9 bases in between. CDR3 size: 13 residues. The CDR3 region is CASSLHSSYGYTF. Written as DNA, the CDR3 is TGTGCCAGCAGCTTACACAGTTCATATGGCTACACCTTC.

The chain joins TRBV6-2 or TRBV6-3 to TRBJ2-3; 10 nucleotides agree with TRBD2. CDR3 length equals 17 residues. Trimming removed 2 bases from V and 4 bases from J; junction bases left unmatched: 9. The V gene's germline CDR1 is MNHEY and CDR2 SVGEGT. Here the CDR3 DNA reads TGTGCCAGCAGTTACGATAGCGGGAGGTATGAAGCAGATACGCAGTATTTT. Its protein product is CASSYDSGRYEADTQYF.

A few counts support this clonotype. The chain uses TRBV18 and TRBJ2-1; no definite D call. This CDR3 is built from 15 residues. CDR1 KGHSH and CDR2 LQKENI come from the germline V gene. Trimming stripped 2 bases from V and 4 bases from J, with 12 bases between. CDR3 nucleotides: TGTGCCAGCTCACCAAGGGCGGTTCCTTACAATGAGCAGTTCTTC. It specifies CASSPRAVPYNEQFF.

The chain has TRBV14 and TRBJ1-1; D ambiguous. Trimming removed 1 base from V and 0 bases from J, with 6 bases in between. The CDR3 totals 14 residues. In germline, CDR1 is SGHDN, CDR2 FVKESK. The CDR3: CASSQGELNTEAFF. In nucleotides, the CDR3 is TGTGCCAGCAGCCAAGGGGAGCTGAACACTGAAGCTTTCTTT.

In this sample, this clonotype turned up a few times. CDR3 sequence reads: CASSLDSGGNTEAFF. As DNA, the CDR3 is TGTGCCAGCAGCTTAGACTCAGGGGGAAACACTGAAGCTTTCTTT. The rearrangement joins TRBV7-8 to TRBJ1-1, with 7 bases lining up with TRBD1. Germline V CDR1 and CDR2: SGHVS, FQNEAQ. This CDR3 is 15 amino acids long. The V segment lost 1 base and the J segment 2 bases; nucleotides outside the gene matches: 4.

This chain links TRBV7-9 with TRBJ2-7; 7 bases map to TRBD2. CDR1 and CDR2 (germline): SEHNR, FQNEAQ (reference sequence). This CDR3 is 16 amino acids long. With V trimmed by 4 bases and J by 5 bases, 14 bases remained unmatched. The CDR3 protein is CASSSPRGAGRNEQYF. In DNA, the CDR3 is TGTGCCAGCAGCTCCCCCCGGGGAGCGGGACGGAACGAGCAGTACTTC. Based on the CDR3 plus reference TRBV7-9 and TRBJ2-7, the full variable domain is DTGVSQNPRHKITKRGQNVTFRCDPISEHNRLYWYRQTLGQGPEFLTYFQNEAQLEKSRLLSDRFSAERPKGSFSTLEIQRTEQGDSAMYLCASSSPRGAGRNEQYFGPGTRLTVT.

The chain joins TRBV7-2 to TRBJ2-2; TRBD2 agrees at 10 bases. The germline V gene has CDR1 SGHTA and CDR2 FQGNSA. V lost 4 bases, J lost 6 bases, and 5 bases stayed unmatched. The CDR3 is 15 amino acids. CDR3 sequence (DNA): TGTGCCAGCAGCTCAGGACTAGCGGATTCCGGGGAGCTGTTTTTT. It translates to CASSSGLADSGELFF.

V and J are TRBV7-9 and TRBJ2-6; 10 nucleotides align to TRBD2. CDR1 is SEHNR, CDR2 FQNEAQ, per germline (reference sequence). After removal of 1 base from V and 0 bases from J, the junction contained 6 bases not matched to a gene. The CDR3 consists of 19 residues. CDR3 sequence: CASSLGRLAGDSGANVLTF. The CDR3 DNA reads TGTGCCAGCAGCTTAGGGAGGCTAGCGGGAGACTCTGGGGCCAACGTCCTGACTTTC.

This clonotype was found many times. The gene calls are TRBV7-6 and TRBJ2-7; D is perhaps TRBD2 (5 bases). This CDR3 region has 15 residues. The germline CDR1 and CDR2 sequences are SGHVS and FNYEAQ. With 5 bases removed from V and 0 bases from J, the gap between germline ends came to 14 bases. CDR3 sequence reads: CASSPSQRSSYEQYF. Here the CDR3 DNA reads TGTGCCAGCAGCCCTAGCCAGCGGAGCTCCTACGAGCAGTACTTC.

The chain's CDR3 is CASSLGVNPPNTEAFF. The CDR3 DNA follows: TGTGCCAGCAGCTTAGGAGTTAATCCCCCGAACACTGAAGCTTTCTTT. J is TRBJ1-1 and V is TRBV7-9; D gene ambiguous. Per germline, CDR1 SEHNR and CDR2 FQNEAQ (reference sequence). V was pared by 1 base and J by 1 base, with 13 bases between. The CDR3 has 16 amino acids.

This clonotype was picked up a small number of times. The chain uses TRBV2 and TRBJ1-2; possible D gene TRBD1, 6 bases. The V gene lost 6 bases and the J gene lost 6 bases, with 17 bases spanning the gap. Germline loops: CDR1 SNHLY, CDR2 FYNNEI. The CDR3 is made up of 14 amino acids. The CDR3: CASRAWGLGNGYTF. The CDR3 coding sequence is TGTGCCAGCAGAGCCTGGGGGCTGGGGAATGGCTACACCTTC.

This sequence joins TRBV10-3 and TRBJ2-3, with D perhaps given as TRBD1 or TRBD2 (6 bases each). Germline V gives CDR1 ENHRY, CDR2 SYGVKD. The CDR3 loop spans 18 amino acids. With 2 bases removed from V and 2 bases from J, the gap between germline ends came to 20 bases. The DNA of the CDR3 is TGTGCCATCAGTGAGCCGAATAGGGGGGCACCAACCACAGATACGCAGTATTTT. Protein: CAISEPNRGAPTTDTQYF.

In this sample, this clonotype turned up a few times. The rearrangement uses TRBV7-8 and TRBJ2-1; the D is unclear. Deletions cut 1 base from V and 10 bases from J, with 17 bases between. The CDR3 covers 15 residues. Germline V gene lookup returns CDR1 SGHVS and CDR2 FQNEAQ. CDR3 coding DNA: TGTGCCAGCAGCTTAGGGGCATCAGAGCAAGGGGAGCAGTTCTTC. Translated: CASSLGASEQGEQFF. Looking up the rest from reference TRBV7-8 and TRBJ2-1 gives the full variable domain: GAGVSQSPRYKVAKRGQDVALRCDPISGHVSLFWYQQALGQGPEFLTYFQNEAQLDKSGLPSDRFFAERPEGSVSTLKIQRTQQEDSAVYLCASSLGASEQGEQFFGPGTRLTVL.

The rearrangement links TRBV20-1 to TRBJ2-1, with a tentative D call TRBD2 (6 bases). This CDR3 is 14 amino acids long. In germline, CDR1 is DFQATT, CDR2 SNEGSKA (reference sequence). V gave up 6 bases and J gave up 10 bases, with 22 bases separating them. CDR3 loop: CSAHRSRNAGEQFF. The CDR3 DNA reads TGCAGTGCCCATCGGTCCCGGAATGCGGGGGAGCAGTTCTTC.

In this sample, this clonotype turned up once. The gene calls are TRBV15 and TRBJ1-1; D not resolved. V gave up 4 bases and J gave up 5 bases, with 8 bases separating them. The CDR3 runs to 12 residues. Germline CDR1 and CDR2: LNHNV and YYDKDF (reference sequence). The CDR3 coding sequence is TGTGCCACCAGCACGGGAGATACTGAAGCTTTCTTT. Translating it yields CATSTGDTEAFF.